This entry features one T cell receptor (beta chain) sequence. These data originate in a study of blood T cell repertoires in COVID-19. Study-wide context: Samples of COVID-19 (acute and convalescent) were obtained from the United States, Italy and Spain. Sample material is recorded as cDNA or gDNA derived from T cells, B-cell-depleted T cells, or PBMCs.

Original processing notes: Researchers report that nucleated cell counts were estimated from reference gene primer amplification. The table came from immunoSEQ multiplex PCR; TCRdb's copy has only in-frame clones and leaves some out. Clone size and the V and J calls come from that table; the DNA yielded D and trimming. Here the sample spans roughly 260,000 clones, 88% being singletons. V dropped 1 base and J dropped 3 bases, with 6 bases sitting between them. The CDR3 has 13 residues. CDR1 is LNHNV and CDR2 is YYDKDF in the germline V gene (reference sequence). Input material: peripheral blood. The chain couples TRBV15 to TRBJ2-5; the D is unclear. The receptor was derived from a man aged 55 to 70 who had recovered from COVID-19. The CDR3 sequence is CATSRGTEETQYF. Written as DNA, the CDR3 is TGTGCCACCAGCAGAGGAACGGAAGAGACCCAGTACTTC.